The rows below give T cell receptor beta chains drawn from one sample of a study of blood T cell repertoires in COVID-19. Method: immunoSEQ multiplex PCR; TCRdb's copy keeps in-frame clones and lacks some. The top ten clones hold 2% to 3% of a sample with tens of thousands of clones, roughly 90% of them seen once. The sequencing input was peripheral blood. The receptors were gathered from a human donor in a cohort sampled during active COVID-19. Both conserved end residues are trimmed from each CDR3.

V gene: TRBV7-9; J gene: TRBJ2-1; CDR3 protein: ASSPSSHEQF
V gene: TRBV6-5; J gene: TRBJ1-2; CDR3 protein: ASTSDRGYGYT
V gene: TRBV19; J gene: TRBJ1-5; CDR3 protein: ASSTTGDQPQH
V gene: TRBV7-9; J gene: TRBJ1-1; CDR3 protein: ASSLQGIGTEAF
V gene: TRBV6-2/TRBV6-3; J gene: TRBJ2-1; CDR3 protein: ASSSLLAGGPNEQF
V gene: TRBV4-1; J gene: TRBJ2-2; CDR3 protein: ASSPLVTGELF
V gene: TRBV15; J gene: TRBJ2-1; CDR3 protein: ATSRLLGEATEQF
V gene: TRBV28; J gene: TRBJ2-7; CDR3 protein: ASSFRSGIYEQY
V gene: TRBV3-1/TRBV3-2; J gene: TRBJ2-3; CDR3 protein: ASSHTGTSGIADTQY
V gene: TRBV13; J gene: TRBJ1-3; CDR3 protein: ASSSMGGQQGSGNTIY
V gene: TRBV14; J gene: TRBJ1-5; CDR3 protein: ASSQVSRTGLVQPQH
V gene: TRBV27; J gene: TRBJ2-4; CDR3 protein: ASSPGGGRALAKNIQY
V gene: TRBV6-1; J gene: TRBJ2-1; CDR3 protein: ASSEANDPTRPNEQF
V gene: TRBV7-3; J gene: TRBJ2-5; CDR3 protein: ASSPGTSGPQETQY
V gene: TRBV7-2; J gene: TRBJ2-1; CDR3 protein: ASSFLDRDLREQF
V gene: TRBV3-1/TRBV3-2; J gene: TRBJ2-2; CDR3 protein: ASSPRPSGELF
V gene: TRBV6-6; J gene: TRBJ2-6; CDR3 protein: ASSPLAGGSGANVLT
V gene: TRBV9; J gene: TRBJ2-2; CDR3 protein: ASSVAFNGGASGELF
V gene: TRBV7-8; J gene: TRBJ1-6; CDR3 protein: ASHQEDNSPLH